Below, one T cell receptor (beta chain) is given with its context. The CDR3 totals 14 residues. The V gene's germline CDR1 is SGDLS and CDR2 YYNGEE. The ends were cut back, 4 bases at V and 1 base at J, with 11 bases in the middle. Source study methods: Estimation of nucleated cell counts was performed using reference gene primer amplification. The protocol was immunoSEQ multiplex PCR, while the TCRdb copy is restricted to in-frame clones and leaves out a portion. The D gene and trimming were derived from the DNA, and the V and J assignments and clone size from that table. The sample holds 100,000 to 150,000 clones, about four fifths seen once. This entry belongs to a study of blood T cell repertoires in COVID-19.

This receptor was obtained from a man aged 60-69 years with acute or convalescent COVID-19. V is TRBV9 and J is TRBJ1-1; possibly TRBD1 for D (6 bases). The specimen was peripheral blood. CDR3 bases: TGTGCCAGCAGCCCGACAGGACGGAACACTGAAGCTTTCTTT. Translating gives CASSPTGRNTEAFF. Using reference TRBV9 and TRBJ1-1 for the parts outside the CDR3, the full variable domain is DSGVTQTPKHLITATGQRVTLRCSPRSGDLSVYWYQQSLDQGLQFLIQYYNGEERAKGNILERFSAQQFPDLHSELNLSSLELGDSALYFCASSPTGRNTEAFFGQGTRLTVV.